These 22 T cell receptor beta chains share one sample of origin, sequenced in a study of blood T cell repertoires in COVID-19. Sequencing used immunoSEQ multiplex PCR; TCRdb keeps in-frame clones, though not all of them. The table lists under 300,000 clones, less than 85% of them singletons. Source material: peripheral blood. These receptors originate from a human donor with COVID-19, enrolled during active disease. The donor label of this sample is uncertain.

The genes are TRBV5-1 and TRBJ2-3, with TRBD2 as a possible D gene (6 bases). CDR1 SGHRS and CDR2 YFSETQ come from the germline V gene. Trimming left V 1 base short and J 3 bases short, with 12 bases between. The CDR3 consists of 15 residues. In nucleotides, the CDR3 is TGCGCCAGCAGCTTGATGGGGGGTAGAACAGATACGCAGTATTTT. This codes for CASSLMGGRTDTQYF.

This clone came up once. The chain links TRBV2 to TRBJ2-7, with D maybe TRBD2 (6 bases). This CDR3 is 12 amino acids long. In germline, CDR1 is SNHLY, CDR2 FYNNEI. The V end lost 7 bases, the J end lost 5 bases, and 12 bases lay between the germline ends. CDR3 bases: TGTGCCAGCAAGGAGGGGATCCACGAGCAGTACTTC. Its translation: CASKEGIHEQYF.

This clone occurred once. The CDR3 DNA sequence: TGTGCCAGTACCCCGAGGGGAGGGGGCACAGATACGCAGTATTTT. Translation: CASTPRGGGTDTQYF. The chain joins TRBV19 to TRBJ2-3; 7 nucleotides agree with TRBD2. This CDR3 has 15 amino acids. Germline V gene data show CDR1 as LNHDA and CDR2 as SQIVND (reference sequence). The V and J ends lost 7 bases and 1 base, in that order; junction bases with no gene match: 8.

The chain is built from TRBV6-5 and TRBJ1-2; 7 nucleotides match TRBD1. This CDR3 region has 14 residues. The V gene end was trimmed by 7 bases and the J gene end by 3 bases; junction bases not matched to a gene: 8. CDR1 MNHEY and CDR2 SVGAGI come from the germline V gene. The CDR3 loop reads CASKSYGTDYGYTF. CDR3 coding DNA: TGTGCCAGCAAGTCGTATGGGACAGACTATGGCTACACCTTC.

This clone appeared a few times. The chain is built from TRBV18 and TRBJ2-5, with TRBD1 as a possible D gene (6 bases). V gave up 4 bases and J gave up 3 bases, with 21 bases separating them. This CDR3 contains 17 residues. Germline-derived CDR1 and CDR2 are KGHSH and LQKENI. CDR3 in DNA: TGTGCCAGCTCACGATTCTCGACAGGACCACTTAAAGAGACCCAGTACTTC. It translates to CASSRFSTGPLKETQYF.

The chain is built from TRBV19 and TRBJ2-2; 7 nucleotides line up with TRBD1. This CDR3 spans 15 amino acids. J was trimmed by 0 bases and V by 4 bases; bases with no gene match: 2. Germline CDR1 is LNHDA and CDR2 is SQIVND (reference sequence). In nucleotides, the CDR3 is TGTGCCAGTAGTAAAGGGACAGCGAACACCGGGGAGCTGTTTTTT. Translated: CASSKGTANTGELFF. Together with reference TRBV19 and TRBJ2-2, the CDR3 gives the full variable domain: DGGITQSPKYLFRKEGQNVTLSCEQNLNHDAMYWYRQDPGQGLRLIYYSQIVNDFQKGDIAEGYSVSREKKESFPLTVTSAQKNPTAFYLCASSKGTANTGELFFGEGSRLTVL.

This chain uses TRBV7-2 with TRBJ1-6; 7 bases are shared with TRBD1. The length of the CDR3 is 15 residues. Germline-derived CDR1 and CDR2 are SGHTA and FQGNSA. V lost 5 bases to trimming and J lost 6 bases; unmatched junction nucleotides: 7. CDR3 bases: TGTGCCAGCAGCACACAGGGGCCTCCTAATTCACCCCTCCACTTT. This codes for CASSTQGPPNSPLHF.

The chain links TRBV24-1 to TRBJ1-2; 9 nucleotides agree with TRBD1. The length of the CDR3 is 14 residues. Losses at the gene ends were 2 bases for V and 5 bases for J; bases not matched to a gene: 2. In germline, CDR1 is KGHDR, CDR2 SFDVKD. The CDR3 spells CATSDSGQGYGYTF. Written as DNA, the CDR3 is TGTGCCACCAGTGATTCAGGACAGGGGTATGGCTACACCTTC.

The V and J genes are TRBV3-1 (or the pseudogene TRBV3-2) and TRBJ1-2, with 9 nucleotides matching TRBD1. Losses at the gene ends were 4 bases for V and 1 base for J; bases not matched to a gene: 1. CDR3 length equals 14 residues. Per the germline V gene, CDR1 is LGHDT and CDR2 is YNNKEL (reference sequence). The CDR3 DNA follows: TGTGCCAGCAGCCGGACAGGGGTTAACTATGGCTACACCTTC. The encoded protein is CASSRTGVNYGYTF.

The V call is TRBV5-4, the J call TRBJ2-3; 8 positions match TRBD2. Trimming removed 4 bases from V and 2 bases from J; junction bases left unmatched: 6. Germline CDR1 reads SGHNT; CDR2 reads YYREEE (reference sequence). This CDR3 comprises 15 residues. CDR3 nucleotide sequence: TGTGCCAGCAGCCCGGGAGGGGGGCACACAGATACGCAGTATTTT. It codes for CASSPGGGHTDTQYF.

The chain links TRBV9 to TRBJ1-5, with a possible D match to TRBD1 (5 bases). Trimming removed 3 bases from V and 11 bases from J, with 12 bases in between. The CDR3 length is 12 residues. Germline V gives CDR1 SGDLS, CDR2 YYNGEE. The CDR3 DNA follows: TGTGCCAGCAGCGCAGGGCTCGGAGCCCAGCATTTT. Translation gives CASSAGLGAQHF.

The rearrangement uses TRBV11-2 and TRBJ2-3; weak D call: TRBD1 (6 bases). CDR1 and CDR2 from the germline V gene are SGHAT and FQNNGV. The CDR3 covers 15 residues. V was clipped by 3 bases and J by 1 base, with 11 bases between them. CDR3: CASSFRGSGTDTQYF. The CDR3 DNA follows: TGTGCCAGCAGCTTCAGGGGATCCGGCACAGATACGCAGTATTTT.

The V call is TRBV18, the J call TRBJ1-5; no definite D call. The V gene lost 3 bases and the J gene lost 5 bases, with 8 bases spanning the gap. CDR1 is KGHSH and CDR2 is LQKENI in the germline V gene. CDR3 length equals 13 residues. The CDR3 DNA reads TGTGCCAGCTCACCGTCCGGAGATCAGCCCCAGCATTTT. Residues: CASSPSGDQPQHF.

J is TRBJ1-4 and V is TRBV28; 8 bases are shared with TRBD1. After removal of 6 bases from V and 7 bases from J, the junction contained 13 bases not matched to a gene. Germline CDR1 reads MDHEN; CDR2 reads SYDVKM. The CDR3 sequence is 16 residues long. The CDR3 nucleotides are TGTGCCAGCAGACCTCGGACAGGGAGGTTAGGTGAAAAACTGTTTTTT. Its translation: CASRPRTGRLGEKLFF.

This clone was detected only once. The gene calls are TRBV11-3 and TRBJ2-2, with a possible D match to TRBD2 (5 bases). The CDR3 has 14 residues. Germline CDR1 is SGHNT and CDR2 is YENEEA. Trimming took 2 bases from V and 6 from J, leaving 10 bases between them. This CDR3 reads CASSLQPSSGELFF. The CDR3 DNA sequence: TGTGCCAGCAGCTTACAACCTAGCTCCGGGGAGCTGTTTTTT.

The genes are TRBV19 and TRBJ2-7, with 8 bases fitting TRBD2. The CDR3 totals 16 residues. The germline CDR1 and CDR2 sequences are LNHDA and SQIVND (reference sequence). The V and J ends lost 0 bases and 3 bases, in that order; junction bases with no gene match: 7. Here the CDR3 DNA reads TGTGCCAGTAGTATAGATATAAGCGGGAGTTACTACGAGCAGTACTTC. Translating gives CASSIDISGSYYEQYF. Based on the CDR3 plus reference TRBV19 and TRBJ2-7, the full variable domain is DGGITQSPKYLFRKEGQNVTLSCEQNLNHDAMYWYRQDPGQGLRLIYYSQIVNDFQKGDIAEGYSVSREKKESFPLTVTSAQKNPTAFYLCASSIDISGSYYEQYFGPGTRLTVT.

This chain connects TRBV2 to TRBJ1-1, with TRBD1 as a possible D gene (6 bases). The CDR3 runs 13 residues. Looked up from germline, CDR1 is SNHLY and CDR2 is FYNNEI. Between the trimmed V and J ends, which lost 4 bases and 4 bases, there was a span of 10 bases. Here the CDR3 reads CASSVLGGTEAFF. CDR3 coding DNA: TGTGCCAGCAGTGTTTTAGGGGGCACTGAAGCTTTCTTT.

The V gene is TRBV9, the J gene TRBJ1-1; tentatively, D is TRBD1 (5 bases). This CDR3 is 13 amino acids long. V was trimmed by 6 bases and J by 1 base, leaving 10 bases between them. The germline V gene has CDR1 SGDLS and CDR2 YYNGEE. In DNA, the CDR3 is TGTGCCAGCACCCGACAGACGAACACTGAAGCTTTCTTT. Its translation is CASTRQTNTEAFF.

The chain carries TRBV7-2 and TRBJ2-1; possibly TRBD1 for D (6 bases). Germline CDR1 SGHTA, CDR2 FQGNSA. CDR3 length equals 14 residues. The V end was cut by 1 base, the J end by 8 bases, with 12 bases between. CDR3: CASSLDSRGYEQFF. CDR3 nucleotide sequence: TGTGCCAGCAGCTTAGATAGCAGGGGCTATGAGCAGTTCTTC.

V is TRBV27 and J is TRBJ1-2; 11 positions match TRBD1. The CDR3 length is 19 residues. CDR1 and CDR2 from the germline V gene are MNHEY and SMNVEV (reference sequence). V shed 7 bases, J shed 4 bases, and the junction held 20 bases outside the gene matches. CDR3 sequence (DNA): TGTGCCAGCACCCCCGAGCCCCCTGGGACAGGGGGGATCCTCTATGGCTACACCTTC. Its translation is CASTPEPPGTGGILYGYTF.

The table lists this clone with a few counts. This CDR3 is also generated by other DNA sequences in the sample. The V call is TRBV7-2, the J call TRBJ1-5, with unresolved D. Trimming stripped 5 bases from V and 2 bases from J, with 7 bases between. Germline CDR1 SGHTA, CDR2 FQGNSA. This CDR3 spans 13 amino acids. The CDR3 DNA sequence: TGTGCCAGCAGCCCAGAAGGCAATCAGCCCCAGCATTTT. Translation gives CASSPEGNQPQHF.

This chain joins TRBV7-2 and TRBJ1-3; 7 bases are shared with TRBD1. The J segment lost 2 bases and the V segment lost 2 bases, leaving 6 bases of the junction unmatched. The CDR3 length is 16 residues. Germline values: CDR1 SGHTA, CDR2 FQGNSA. CDR3 DNA: TGTGCCAGCAGCTTATGGGGACAGAATACTGGAAACACCATATATTTT. Translation: CASSLWGQNTGNTIYF.